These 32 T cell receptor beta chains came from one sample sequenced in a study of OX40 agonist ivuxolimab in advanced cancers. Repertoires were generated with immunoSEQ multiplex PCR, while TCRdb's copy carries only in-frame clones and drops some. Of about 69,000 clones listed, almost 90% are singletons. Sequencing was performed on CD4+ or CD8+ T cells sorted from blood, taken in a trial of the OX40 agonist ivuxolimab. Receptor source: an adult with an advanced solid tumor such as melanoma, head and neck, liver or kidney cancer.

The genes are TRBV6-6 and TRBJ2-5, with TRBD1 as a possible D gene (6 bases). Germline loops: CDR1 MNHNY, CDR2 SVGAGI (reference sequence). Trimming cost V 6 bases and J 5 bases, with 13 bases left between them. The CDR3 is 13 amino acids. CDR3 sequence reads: CASRTGFGETQYF. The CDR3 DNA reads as TGTGCCAGCAGGACAGGCTTCGGGGAGACCCAGTACTTC.

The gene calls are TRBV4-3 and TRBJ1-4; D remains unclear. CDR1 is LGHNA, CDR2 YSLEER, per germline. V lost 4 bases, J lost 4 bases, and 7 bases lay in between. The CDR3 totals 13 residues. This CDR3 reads CASSRGSNEKLFF. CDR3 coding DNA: TGCGCCAGCAGCCGGGGAAGTAATGAAAAACTGTTTTTT.

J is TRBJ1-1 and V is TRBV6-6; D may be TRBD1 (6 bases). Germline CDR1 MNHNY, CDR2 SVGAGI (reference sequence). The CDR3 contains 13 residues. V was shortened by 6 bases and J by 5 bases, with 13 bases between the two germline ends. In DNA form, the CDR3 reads TGTGCCAGCAGCCCCGGGGGCGGTACTGAAGCTTTCTTT. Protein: CASSPGGGTEAFF.

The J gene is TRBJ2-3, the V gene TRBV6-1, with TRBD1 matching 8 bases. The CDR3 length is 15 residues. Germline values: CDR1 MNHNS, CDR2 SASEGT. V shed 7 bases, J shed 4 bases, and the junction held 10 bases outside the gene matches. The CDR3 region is CASKEWTGFADTQYF. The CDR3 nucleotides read TGTGCCAGCAAAGAGTGGACAGGGTTCGCAGATACGCAGTATTTT.

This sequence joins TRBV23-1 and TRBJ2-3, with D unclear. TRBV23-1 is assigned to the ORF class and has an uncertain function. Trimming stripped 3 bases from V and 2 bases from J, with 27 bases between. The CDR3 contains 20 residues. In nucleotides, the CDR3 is TGCGCCAGCAGTCACCATGGCCTCGGTCGAGGTGTGCACTTCACAGATACGCAGTATTTT. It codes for CASSHHGLGRGVHFTDTQYF.

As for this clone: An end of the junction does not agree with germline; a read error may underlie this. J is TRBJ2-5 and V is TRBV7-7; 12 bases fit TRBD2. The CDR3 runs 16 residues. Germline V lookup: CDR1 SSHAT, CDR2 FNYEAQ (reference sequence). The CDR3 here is CASSSTSGRGQETQYF. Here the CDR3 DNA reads TGTGCTAGCAGCTCGACTAGCGGGAGAGGGCAAGAGACCCAGTACTTC.

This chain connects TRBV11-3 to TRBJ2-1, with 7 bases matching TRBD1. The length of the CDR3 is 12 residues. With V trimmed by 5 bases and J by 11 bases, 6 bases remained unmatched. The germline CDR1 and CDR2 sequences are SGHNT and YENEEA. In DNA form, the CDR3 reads TGTGCCAGCAGCCCCACGACAGGGAAGCAGTTCTTC. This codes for CASSPTTGKQFF.

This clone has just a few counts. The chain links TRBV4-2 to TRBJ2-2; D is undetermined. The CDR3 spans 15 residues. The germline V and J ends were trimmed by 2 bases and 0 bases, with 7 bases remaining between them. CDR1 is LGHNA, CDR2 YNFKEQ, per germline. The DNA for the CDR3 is TGTGCCAGCAGCCAACAGGCCCCGAACACCGGGGAGCTGTTTTTT. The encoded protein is CASSQQAPNTGELFF.

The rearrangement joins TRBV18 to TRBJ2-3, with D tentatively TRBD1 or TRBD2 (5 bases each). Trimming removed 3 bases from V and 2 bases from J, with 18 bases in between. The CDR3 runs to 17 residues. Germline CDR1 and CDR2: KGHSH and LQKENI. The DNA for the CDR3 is TGTGCCAGCTCACCCGGGGCATTTAGGCCCCCCACAGATACGCAGTATTTT. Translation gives CASSPGAFRPPTDTQYF.

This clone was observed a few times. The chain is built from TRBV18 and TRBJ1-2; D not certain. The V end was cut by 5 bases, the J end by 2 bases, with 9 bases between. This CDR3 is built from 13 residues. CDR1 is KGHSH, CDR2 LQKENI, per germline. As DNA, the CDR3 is TGTGCCAGCTCATCGGACGTGAACTATGGCTACACCTTC. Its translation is CASSSDVNYGYTF.

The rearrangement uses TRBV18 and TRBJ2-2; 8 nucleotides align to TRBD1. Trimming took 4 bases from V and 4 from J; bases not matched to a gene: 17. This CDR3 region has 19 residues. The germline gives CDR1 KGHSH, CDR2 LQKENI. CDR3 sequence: CASSRLPNRGIRSTGELFF. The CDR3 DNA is TGTGCCAGCTCACGACTTCCCAACAGGGGGATAAGAAGCACCGGGGAGCTGTTTTTT.

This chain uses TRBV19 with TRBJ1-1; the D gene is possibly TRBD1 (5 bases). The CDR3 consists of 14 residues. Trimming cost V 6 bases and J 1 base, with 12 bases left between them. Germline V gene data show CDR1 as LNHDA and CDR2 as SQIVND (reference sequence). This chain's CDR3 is CASRASGGNTEAFF. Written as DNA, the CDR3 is TGTGCCAGTAGGGCCTCCGGGGGGAACACTGAAGCTTTCTTT.

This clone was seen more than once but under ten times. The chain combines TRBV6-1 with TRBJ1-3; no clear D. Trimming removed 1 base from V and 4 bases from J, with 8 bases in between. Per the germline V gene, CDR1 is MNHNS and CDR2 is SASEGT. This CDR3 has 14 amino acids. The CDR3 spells CASSEGLQGNTIYF. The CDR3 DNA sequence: TGTGCCAGCAGTGAAGGCCTCCAAGGAAACACCATATATTTT.

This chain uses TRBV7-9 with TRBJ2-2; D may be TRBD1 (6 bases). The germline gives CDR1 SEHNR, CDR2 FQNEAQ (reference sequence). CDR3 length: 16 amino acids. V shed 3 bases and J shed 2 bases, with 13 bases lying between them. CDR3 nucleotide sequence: TGTGCCAGCAGCTTTACCTCCGGGACAAACACCGGGGAGCTGTTTTTT. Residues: CASSFTSGTNTGELFF.

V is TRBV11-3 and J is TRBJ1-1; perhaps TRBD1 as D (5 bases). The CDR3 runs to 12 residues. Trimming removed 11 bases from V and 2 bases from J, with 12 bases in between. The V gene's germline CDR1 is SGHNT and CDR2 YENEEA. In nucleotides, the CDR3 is TGTGCCTGGGACCAGCCAAACACTGAAGCTTTCTTT. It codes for CAWDQPNTEAFF.

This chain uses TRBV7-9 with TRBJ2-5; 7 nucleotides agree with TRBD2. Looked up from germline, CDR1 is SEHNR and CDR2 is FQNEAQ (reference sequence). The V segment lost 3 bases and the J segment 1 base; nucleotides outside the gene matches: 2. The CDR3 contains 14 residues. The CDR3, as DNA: TGTGCCAGCAGCTTCGCGGGAGTCCAAGAGACCCAGTACTTC. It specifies CASSFAGVQETQYF. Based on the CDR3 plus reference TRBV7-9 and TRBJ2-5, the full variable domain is DTGVSQNPRHKITKRGQNVTFRCDPISEHNRLYWYRQTLGQGPEFLTYFQNEAQLEKSRLLSDRFSAERPKGSFSTLEIQRTEQGDSAMYLCASSFAGVQETQYFGPGTRLLVL.

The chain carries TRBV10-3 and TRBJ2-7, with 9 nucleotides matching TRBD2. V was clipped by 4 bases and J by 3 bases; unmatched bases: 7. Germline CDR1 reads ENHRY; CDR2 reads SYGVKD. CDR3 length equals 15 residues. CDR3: CAISGVLAGNYEQYF. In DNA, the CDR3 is TGTGCCATCAGTGGAGTCCTAGCGGGGAACTACGAGCAGTACTTC.

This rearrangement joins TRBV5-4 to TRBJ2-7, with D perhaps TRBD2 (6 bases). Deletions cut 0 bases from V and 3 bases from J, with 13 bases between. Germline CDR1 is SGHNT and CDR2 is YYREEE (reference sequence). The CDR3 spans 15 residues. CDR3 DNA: TGTGCCAGCAGCTTGGAATCCGGGAGAGACTACGAGCAGTACTTC. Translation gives CASSLESGRDYEQYF.

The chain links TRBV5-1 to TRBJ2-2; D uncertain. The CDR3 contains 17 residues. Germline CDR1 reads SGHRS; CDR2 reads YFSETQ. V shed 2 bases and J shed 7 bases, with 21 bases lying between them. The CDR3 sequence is CASSLLPIADVGGELFF. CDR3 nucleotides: TGCGCCAGCAGCTTACTACCTATAGCCGACGTTGGCGGGGAGCTGTTTTTT.

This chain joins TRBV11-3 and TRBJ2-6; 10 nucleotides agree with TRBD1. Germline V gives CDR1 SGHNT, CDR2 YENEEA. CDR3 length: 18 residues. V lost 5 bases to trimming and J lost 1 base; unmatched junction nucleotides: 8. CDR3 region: CASSADRGIPSGANVLTF. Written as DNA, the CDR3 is TGTGCCAGCAGCGCGGACAGGGGGATCCCATCTGGGGCCAACGTCCTGACTTTC.

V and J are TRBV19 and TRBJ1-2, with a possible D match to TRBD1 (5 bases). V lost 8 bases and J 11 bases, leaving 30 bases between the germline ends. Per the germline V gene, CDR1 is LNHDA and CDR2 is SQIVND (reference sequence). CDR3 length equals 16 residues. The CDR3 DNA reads TGTGCCAGTGACCCGGGACCGATGGGGGGGAACATGCGGTACACCTTC. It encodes CASDPGPMGGNMRYTF.

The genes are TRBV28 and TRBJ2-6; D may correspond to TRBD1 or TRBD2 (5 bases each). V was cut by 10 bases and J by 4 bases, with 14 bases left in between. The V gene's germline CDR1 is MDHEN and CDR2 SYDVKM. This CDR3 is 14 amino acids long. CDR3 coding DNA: TGTGCCACCGGGGCCGTGGCCGGGGCCAACGTCCTGACTTTC. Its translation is CATGAVAGANVLTF.

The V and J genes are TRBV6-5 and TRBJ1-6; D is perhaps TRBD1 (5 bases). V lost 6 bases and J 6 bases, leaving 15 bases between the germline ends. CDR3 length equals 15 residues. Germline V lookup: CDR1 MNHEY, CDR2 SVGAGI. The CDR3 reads CASRSSGTGNSPLHF. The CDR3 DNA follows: TGTGCCAGCAGGTCTTCCGGGACCGGTAATTCACCCCTCCACTTT.

The CDR3 bases are TGTGCCACCAGCTCATTAGGGAGCATGAGCTCCTACGAGCAGTACTTC. This sequence encodes CATSSLGSMSSYEQYF. The J gene is TRBJ2-7, the V gene TRBV10-3, with D perhaps TRBD2 (5 bases). Trimming shortened V by 10 bases and J by 0 bases, and 22 bases separated the two germline ends. Germline V gene data show CDR1 as ENHRY and CDR2 as SYGVKD. CDR3 length equals 16 residues.

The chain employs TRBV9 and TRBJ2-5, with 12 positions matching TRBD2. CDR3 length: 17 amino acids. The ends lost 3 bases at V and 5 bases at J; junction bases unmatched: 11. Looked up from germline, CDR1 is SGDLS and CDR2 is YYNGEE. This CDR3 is CASSAPLAGGQGETQYF. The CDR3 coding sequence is TGTGCCAGCAGCGCGCCCCTAGCGGGAGGGCAGGGGGAGACCCAGTACTTC.

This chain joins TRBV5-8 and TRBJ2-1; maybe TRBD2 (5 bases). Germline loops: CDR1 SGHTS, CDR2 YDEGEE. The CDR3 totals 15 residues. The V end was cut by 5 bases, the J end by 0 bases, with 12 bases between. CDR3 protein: CASSLTSNSYNEQFF. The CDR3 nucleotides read TGTGCCAGCAGTCTCACTAGTAACTCCTACAATGAGCAGTTCTTC.

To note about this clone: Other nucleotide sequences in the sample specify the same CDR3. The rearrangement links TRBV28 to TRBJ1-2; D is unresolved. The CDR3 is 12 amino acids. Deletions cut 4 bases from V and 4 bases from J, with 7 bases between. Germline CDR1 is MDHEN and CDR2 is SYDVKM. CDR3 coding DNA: TGTGCCAGCAGTTCCTCGGGCTATGGCTACACCTTC. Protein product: CASSSSGYGYTF.

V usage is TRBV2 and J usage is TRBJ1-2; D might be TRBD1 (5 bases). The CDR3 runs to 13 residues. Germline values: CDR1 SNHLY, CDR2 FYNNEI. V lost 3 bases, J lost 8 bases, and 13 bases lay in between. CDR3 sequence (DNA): TGTGCCAGCAGTGAGGGGGAAGGAAGGGGCTACACCTTC. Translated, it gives CASSEGEGRGYTF.

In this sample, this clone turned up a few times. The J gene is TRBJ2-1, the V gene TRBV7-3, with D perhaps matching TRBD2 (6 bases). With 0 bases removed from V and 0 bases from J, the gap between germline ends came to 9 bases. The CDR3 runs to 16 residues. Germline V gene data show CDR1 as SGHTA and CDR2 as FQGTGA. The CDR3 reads CASSLTSGASYNEQFF. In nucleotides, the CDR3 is TGTGCCAGCAGCTTAACTAGCGGAGCCTCCTACAATGAGCAGTTCTTC.

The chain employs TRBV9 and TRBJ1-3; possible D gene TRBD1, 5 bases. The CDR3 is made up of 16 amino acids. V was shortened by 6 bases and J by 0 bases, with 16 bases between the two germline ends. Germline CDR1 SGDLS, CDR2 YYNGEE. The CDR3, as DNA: TGTGCCAGCACTCGGGGGTTGACAGACTCTGGAAACACCATATATTTT. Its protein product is CASTRGLTDSGNTIYF. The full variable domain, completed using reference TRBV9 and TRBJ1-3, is DSGVTQTPKHLITATGQRVTLRCSPRSGDLSVYWYQQSLDQGLQFLIQYYNGEERAKGNILERFSAQQFPDLHSELNLSSLELGDSALYFCASTRGLTDSGNTIYFGEGSWLTVV.

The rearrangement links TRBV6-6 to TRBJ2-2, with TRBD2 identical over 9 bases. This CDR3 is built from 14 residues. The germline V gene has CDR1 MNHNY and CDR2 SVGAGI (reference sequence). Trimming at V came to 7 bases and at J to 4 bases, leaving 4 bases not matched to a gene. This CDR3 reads CASIGTSRTGELFF. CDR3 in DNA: TGTGCCAGCATCGGGACTAGCCGCACCGGGGAGCTGTTTTTT.

The CDR3 DNA sequence: TGTGCCACCGCCGGGACGTCACCCCTCCACTTT. Encoded protein: CATAGTSPLHF. V and J are TRBV6-6 and TRBJ1-6; possible D gene TRBD1, 5 bases. Trimming took 10 bases from V and 10 from J, leaving 11 bases between them. Germline V gene lookup returns CDR1 MNHNY and CDR2 SVGAGI (reference sequence). The CDR3 is 11 amino acids.